The clone carrying this TCR beta chain has a single count. This sample is drawn from a study of blood T cell repertoires in COVID-19. Across the study: The United States, Italy and Spain were the sources of the acute and convalescent COVID-19 samples. PBMCs, B-cell-depleted T cells, or T cells were the source of the cDNA or gDNA that made up the material.

Per the original methods: Amplifying reference gene primers gave estimates of nucleated cell counts. This table comes from immunoSEQ multiplex PCR, and its TCRdb copy is limited to in-frame clones, with some not included. The D gene and trimming were derived from the DNA, and the V and J assignments and clone size from that table. The sample carries approximately 89,000 clones, 75% to 90% recorded once. V shed 6 bases and J shed 3 bases, with 16 bases lying between them. Germline V gene sequence: CDR1 SGHRS, CDR2 YFSETQ. This CDR3 is built from 14 residues. The sequenced material came from peripheral blood. This chain links TRBV5-1 with TRBJ2-7; D is possibly TRBD2 (6 bases). This clonotype was sampled from a human donor in a cohort sampled during active COVID-19. CDR3 coding DNA: TGCGCCAGCAAATTCTCGGGAGCGAACTACGAGCAGTACTTC. Its protein product is CASKFSGANYEQYF.